The 3 T cell receptor beta chains below were found in one sample sequenced in a study of T cell responses to AZD1222 COVID-19 vaccine. Libraries were prepared by immunoSEQ multiplex PCR; TCRdb keeps only in-frame clonotypes and omits some of them. The table has roughly 80,000 clones, 90% seen once. Here the sequenced sample was peripheral blood, taken 28 days after the second AZD1222 dose. These receptors originate from an adult who received the AZD1222 COVID-19 vaccine.

V gene TRBV2 combines with J gene TRBJ1-5; tentatively, D is TRBD1 (5 bases). Deletions cut 2 bases from V and 5 bases from J, with 7 bases between. The germline V gene encodes CDR1 SNHLY and CDR2 FYNNEI. The CDR3 sequence is 13 residues long. The CDR3 coding sequence is TGTGCCAGCAGTGAACGGGGGGATCAGCCCCAGCATTTT. Its translation: CASSERGDQPQHF.

V usage is TRBV19 and J usage is TRBJ1-4, with unresolved D. V lost 5 bases, J lost 0 bases, and 13 bases lay in between. This CDR3 is built from 16 residues. CDR1 is LNHDA, CDR2 SQIVND, per germline (reference sequence). The chain's CDR3 is CASSSRPNPTNEKLFF. In nucleotides, the CDR3 is TGTGCCAGTAGTTCCCGGCCAAATCCAACTAATGAAAAACTGTTTTTT. The full variable domain, completed using reference TRBV19 and TRBJ1-4, is DGGITQSPKYLFRKEGQNVTLSCEQNLNHDAMYWYRQDPGQGLRLIYYSQIVNDFQKGDIAEGYSVSREKKESFPLTVTSAQKNPTAFYLCASSSRPNPTNEKLFFGSGTQLSVL.

This CDR3 reads CASSMNRGRGTEAFF. DNA of the CDR3: TGTGCCAGTAGTATGAACAGGGGGCGGGGAACTGAAGCTTTCTTT. The chain carries TRBV19 and TRBJ1-1; TRBD1 matches at 9 bases. The V and J ends lost 3 bases and 5 bases, in that order; junction bases with no gene match: 7. This CDR3 has 15 residues. Germline V gene data show CDR1 as LNHDA and CDR2 as SQIVND (reference sequence).